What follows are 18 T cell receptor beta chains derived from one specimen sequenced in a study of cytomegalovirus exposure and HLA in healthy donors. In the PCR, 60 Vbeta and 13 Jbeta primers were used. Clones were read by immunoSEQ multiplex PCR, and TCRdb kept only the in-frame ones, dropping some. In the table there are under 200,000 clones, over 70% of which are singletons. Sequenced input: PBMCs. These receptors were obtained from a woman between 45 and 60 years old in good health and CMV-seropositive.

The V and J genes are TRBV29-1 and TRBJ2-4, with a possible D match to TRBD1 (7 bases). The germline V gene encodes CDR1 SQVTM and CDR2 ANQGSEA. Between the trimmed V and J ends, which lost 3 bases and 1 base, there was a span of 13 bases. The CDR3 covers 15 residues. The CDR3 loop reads CSVEAGGFAKNIQYF. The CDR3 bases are TGCAGCGTTGAGGCAGGGGGGTTTGCCAAAAACATTCAGTACTTC.

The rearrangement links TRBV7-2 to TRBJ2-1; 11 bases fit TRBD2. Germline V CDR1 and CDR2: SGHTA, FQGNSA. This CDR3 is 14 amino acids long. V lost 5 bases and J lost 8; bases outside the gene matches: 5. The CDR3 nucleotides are TGTGCCAGCAGCCGACTAGCGGGAAGGGATGAGCAGTTCTTC. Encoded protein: CASSRLAGRDEQFF.

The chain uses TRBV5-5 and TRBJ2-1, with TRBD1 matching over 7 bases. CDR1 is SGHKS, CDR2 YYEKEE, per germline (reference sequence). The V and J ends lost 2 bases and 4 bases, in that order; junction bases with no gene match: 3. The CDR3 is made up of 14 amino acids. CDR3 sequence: CASSLGQEYNEQFF. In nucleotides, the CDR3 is TGTGCCAGCAGCTTAGGACAGGAGTACAATGAGCAGTTCTTC.

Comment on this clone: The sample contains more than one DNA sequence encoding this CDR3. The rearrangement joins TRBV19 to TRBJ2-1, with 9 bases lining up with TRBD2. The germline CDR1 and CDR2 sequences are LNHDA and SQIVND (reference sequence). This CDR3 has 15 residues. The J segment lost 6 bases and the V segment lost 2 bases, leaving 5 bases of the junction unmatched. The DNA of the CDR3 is TGTGCCAGTAGTATACTTGCGGGGGGGCGCAATGAGCAGTTCTTC. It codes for CASSILAGGRNEQFF.

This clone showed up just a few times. The DNA for the CDR3 is TGTGCCAGCAGCCGGGACAAAAATTCACCCCTCCACTTT. Encoded protein: CASSRDKNSPLHF. V is TRBV6-1 and J is TRBJ1-6; tentatively, D is TRBD1 (6 bases). The CDR3 totals 13 residues. The V end was cut by 6 bases, the J end by 7 bases, with 10 bases between. Germline V gene data show CDR1 as MNHNS and CDR2 as SASEGT.

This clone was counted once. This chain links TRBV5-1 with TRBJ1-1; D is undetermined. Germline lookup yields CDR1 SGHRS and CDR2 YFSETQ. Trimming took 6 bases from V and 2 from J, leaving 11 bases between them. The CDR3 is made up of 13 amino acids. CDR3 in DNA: TGCGCCAGCATGGAGGAGGGAAACACTGAAGCTTTCTTT. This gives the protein CASMEEGNTEAFF.

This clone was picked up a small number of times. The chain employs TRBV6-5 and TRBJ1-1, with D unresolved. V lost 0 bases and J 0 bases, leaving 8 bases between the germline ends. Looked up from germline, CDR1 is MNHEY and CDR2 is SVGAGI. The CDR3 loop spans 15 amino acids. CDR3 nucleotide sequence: TGTGCCAGCAGTTACTCGCGGGCCGTGAACACTGAAGCTTTCTTT. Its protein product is CASSYSRAVNTEAFF.

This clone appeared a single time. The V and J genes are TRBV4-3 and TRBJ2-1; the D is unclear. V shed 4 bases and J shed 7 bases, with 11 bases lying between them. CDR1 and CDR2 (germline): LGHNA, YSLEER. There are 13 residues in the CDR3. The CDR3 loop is CASSLYLDNEQFF. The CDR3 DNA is TGCGCCAGCAGCCTCTACCTAGATAATGAGCAGTTCTTC.

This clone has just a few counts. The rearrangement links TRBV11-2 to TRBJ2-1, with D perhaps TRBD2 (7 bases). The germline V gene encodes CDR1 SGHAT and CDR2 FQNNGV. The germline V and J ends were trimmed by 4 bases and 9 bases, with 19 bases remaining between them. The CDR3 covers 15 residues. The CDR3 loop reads CASSWTRGSSIEQFF. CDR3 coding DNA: TGTGCCAGCAGCTGGACTAGGGGGAGCTCTATTGAGCAGTTCTTC.

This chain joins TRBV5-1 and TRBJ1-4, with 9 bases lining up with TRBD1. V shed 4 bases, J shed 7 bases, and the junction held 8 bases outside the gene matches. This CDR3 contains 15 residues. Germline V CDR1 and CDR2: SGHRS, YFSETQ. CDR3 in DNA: TGCGCCAGCAGCCGCGAAGGACAGGGGAGTGAAAAACTGTTTTTT. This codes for CASSREGQGSEKLFF.

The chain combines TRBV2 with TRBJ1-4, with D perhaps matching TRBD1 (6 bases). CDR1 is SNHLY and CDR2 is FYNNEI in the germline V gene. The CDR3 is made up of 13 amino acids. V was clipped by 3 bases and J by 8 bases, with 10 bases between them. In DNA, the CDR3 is TGTGCCAGCAGTGACAGGGGCGAGGAAAAACTGTTTTTT. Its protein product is CASSDRGEEKLFF.

The CDR3 sequence: CAIGGGTDTQYF. CDR3 sequence (DNA): TGTGCCATCGGGGGCGGCACAGATACGCAGTATTTT. This rearrangement joins TRBV10-3 to TRBJ2-3; D is perhaps TRBD1 (6 bases). In germline, CDR1 is ENHRY, CDR2 SYGVKD. V gave up 8 bases and J gave up 1 base, with 7 bases separating them. The CDR3 runs 12 residues.

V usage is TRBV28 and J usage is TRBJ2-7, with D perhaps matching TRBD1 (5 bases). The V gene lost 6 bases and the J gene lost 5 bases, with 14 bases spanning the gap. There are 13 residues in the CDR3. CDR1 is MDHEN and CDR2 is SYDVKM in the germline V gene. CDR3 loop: CASSPSGIHEQYF. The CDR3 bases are TGTGCCAGCAGCCCCTCAGGGATCCACGAGCAGTACTTC.

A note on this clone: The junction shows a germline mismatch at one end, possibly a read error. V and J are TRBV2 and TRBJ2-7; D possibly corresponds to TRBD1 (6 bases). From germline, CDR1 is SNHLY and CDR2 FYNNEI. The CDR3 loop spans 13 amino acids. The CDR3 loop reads CASSEGTPYEQYF. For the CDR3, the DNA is TGTGCCAGCAGCGAAGGGACACCCTACGAGCAGTACTTC.

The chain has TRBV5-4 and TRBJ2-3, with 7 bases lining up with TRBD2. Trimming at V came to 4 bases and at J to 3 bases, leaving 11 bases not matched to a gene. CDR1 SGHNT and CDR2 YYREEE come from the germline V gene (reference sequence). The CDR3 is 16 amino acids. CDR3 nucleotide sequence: TGTGCCAGCAGCCTCATAGGGAGGGGTAATACAGATACGCAGTATTTT. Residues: CASSLIGRGNTDTQYF.

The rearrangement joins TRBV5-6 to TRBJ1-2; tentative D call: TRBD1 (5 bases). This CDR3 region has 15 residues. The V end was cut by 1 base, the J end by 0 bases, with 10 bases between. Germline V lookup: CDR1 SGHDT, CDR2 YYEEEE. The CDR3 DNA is TGTGCCAGCAGCTTGATGGGGACTTCTAACTATGGCTACACCTTC. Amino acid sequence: CASSLMGTSNYGYTF.

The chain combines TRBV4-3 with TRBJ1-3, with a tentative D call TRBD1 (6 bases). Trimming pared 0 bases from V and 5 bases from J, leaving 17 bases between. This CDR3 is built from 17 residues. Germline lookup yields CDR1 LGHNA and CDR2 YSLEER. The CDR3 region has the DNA TGCGCCAGCAGCCAAGATAATATCCCCAGGGGTAGAAACACCATATATTTT. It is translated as CASSQDNIPRGRNTIYF.

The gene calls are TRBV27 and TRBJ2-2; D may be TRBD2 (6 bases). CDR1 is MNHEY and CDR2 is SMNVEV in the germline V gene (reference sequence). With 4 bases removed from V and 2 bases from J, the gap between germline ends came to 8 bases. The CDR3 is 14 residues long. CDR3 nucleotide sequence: TGTGCCAGCAGTTGGACTATCAACACCGGGGAGCTGTTTTTT. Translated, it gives CASSWTINTGELFF.